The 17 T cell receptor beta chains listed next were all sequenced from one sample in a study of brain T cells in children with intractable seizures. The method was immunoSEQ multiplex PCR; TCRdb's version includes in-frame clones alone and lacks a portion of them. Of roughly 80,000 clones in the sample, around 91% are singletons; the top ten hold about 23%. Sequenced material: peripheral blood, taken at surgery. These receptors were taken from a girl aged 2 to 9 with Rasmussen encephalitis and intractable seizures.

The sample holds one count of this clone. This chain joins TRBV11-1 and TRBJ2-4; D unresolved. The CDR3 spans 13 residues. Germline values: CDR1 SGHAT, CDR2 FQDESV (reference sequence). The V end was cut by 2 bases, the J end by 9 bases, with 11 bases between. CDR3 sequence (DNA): TGTGCCAGCAGCTTAATCCCAACGGGCATTCAGTACTTC. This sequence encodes CASSLIPTGIQYF.

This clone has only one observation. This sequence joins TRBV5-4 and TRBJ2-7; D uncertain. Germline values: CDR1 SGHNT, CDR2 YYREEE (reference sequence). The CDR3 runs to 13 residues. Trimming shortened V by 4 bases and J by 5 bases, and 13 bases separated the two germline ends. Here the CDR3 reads CASSGFLGDEQYF. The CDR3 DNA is TGTGCCAGCAGCGGGTTCTTGGGCGACGAGCAGTACTTC.

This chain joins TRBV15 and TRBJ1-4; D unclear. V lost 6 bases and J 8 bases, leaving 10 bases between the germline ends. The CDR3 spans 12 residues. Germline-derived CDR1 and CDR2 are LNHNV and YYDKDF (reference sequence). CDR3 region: CATRTTGEKLFF. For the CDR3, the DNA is TGTGCCACCAGAACTACTGGGGAAAAACTGTTTTTT.

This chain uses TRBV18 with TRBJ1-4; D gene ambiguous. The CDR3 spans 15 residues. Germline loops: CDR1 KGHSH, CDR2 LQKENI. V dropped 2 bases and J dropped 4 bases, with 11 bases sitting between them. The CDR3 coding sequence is TGTGCCAGCTCACCAGCCCGGTCATTTAATGAAAAACTGTTTTTT. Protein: CASSPARSFNEKLFF.

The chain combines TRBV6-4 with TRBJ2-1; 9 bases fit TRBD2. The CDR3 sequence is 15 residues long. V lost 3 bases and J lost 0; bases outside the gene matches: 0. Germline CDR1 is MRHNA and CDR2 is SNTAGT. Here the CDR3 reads CASSEREGSYNEQFF. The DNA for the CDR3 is TGTGCCAGCAGTGAGCGGGAGGGCTCCTACAATGAGCAGTTCTTC.

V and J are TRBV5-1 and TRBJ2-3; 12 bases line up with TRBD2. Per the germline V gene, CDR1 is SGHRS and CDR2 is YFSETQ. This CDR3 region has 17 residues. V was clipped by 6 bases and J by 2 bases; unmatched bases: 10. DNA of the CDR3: TGCGCCAGCAAGTCCCTAGCGGGAGGGAGTGCCACAGATACGCAGTATTTT. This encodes CASKSLAGGSATDTQYF. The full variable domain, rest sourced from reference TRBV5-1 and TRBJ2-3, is KAGVTQTPRYLIKTRGQQVTLSCSPISGHRSVSWYQQTPGQGLQFLFEYFSETQRNKGNFPGRFSGRQFSNSRSEMNVSTLELGDSALYLCASKSLAGGSATDTQYFGPGTRLTVL.

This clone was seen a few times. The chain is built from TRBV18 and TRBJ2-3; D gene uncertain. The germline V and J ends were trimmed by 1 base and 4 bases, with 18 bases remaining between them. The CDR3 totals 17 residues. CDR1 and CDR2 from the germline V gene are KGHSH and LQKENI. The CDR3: CASSPRVPGTWADTQYF. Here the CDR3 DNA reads TGTGCCAGCTCACCACGTGTACCGGGTACTTGGGCAGATACGCAGTATTTT.

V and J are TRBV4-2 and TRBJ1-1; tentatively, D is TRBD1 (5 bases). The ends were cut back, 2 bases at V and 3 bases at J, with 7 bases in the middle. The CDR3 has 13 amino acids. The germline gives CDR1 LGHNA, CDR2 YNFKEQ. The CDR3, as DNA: TGTGCCAGCAGCCAACAGGGAGACACTGAAGCTTTCTTT. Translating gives CASSQQGDTEAFF.

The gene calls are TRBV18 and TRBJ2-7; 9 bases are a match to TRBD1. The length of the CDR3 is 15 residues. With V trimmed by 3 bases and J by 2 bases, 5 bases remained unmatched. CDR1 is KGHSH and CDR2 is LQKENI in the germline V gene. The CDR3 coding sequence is TGTGCCAGCTCACCCCTACAGGGGGCAGCCTACGAGCAGTACTTC. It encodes CASSPLQGAAYEQYF.

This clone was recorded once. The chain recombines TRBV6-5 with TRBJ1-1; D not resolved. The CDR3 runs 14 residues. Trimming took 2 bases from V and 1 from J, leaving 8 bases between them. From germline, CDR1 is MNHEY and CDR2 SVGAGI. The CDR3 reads CASSYDGGNTEAFF. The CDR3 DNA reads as TGTGCCAGCAGTTACGATGGCGGGAACACTGAAGCTTTCTTT.

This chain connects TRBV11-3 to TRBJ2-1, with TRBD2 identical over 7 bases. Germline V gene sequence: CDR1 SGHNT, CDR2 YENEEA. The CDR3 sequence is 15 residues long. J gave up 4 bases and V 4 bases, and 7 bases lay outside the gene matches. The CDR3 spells CASSYREDQYNEQFF. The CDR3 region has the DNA TGTGCCAGCAGCTATCGGGAGGACCAATACAATGAGCAGTTCTTC. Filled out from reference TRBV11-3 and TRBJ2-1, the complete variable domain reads EAGVVQSPRYKIIEKKQPVAFWCNPISGHNTLYWYLQNLGQGPELLIRYENEEAVDDSQLPKDRFSAERLKGVDSTLKIQPAELGDSAVYLCASSYREDQYNEQFFGPGTRLTVL.

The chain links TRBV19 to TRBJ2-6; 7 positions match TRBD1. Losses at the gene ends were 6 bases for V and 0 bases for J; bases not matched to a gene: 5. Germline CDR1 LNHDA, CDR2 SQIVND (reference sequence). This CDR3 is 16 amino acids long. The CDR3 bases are TGTGCCAGTAGCGGCAGGGGGACCTCTGGGGCCAACGTCCTGACTTTC. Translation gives CASSGRGTSGANVLTF.

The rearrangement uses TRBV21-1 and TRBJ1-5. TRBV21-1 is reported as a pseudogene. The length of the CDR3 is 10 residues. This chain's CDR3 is CASSKAPQHF. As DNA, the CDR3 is TGTGCCAGCAGCAAAGCGCCCCAGCATTTT.

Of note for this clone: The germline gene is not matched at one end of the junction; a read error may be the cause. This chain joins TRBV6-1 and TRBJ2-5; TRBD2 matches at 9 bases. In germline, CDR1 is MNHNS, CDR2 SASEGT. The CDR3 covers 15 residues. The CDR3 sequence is CASCEMRRGGETQYF. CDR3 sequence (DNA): TGTGCCAGCTGTGAAATGCGGCGGGGGGGGGAGACCCAGTACTTC.

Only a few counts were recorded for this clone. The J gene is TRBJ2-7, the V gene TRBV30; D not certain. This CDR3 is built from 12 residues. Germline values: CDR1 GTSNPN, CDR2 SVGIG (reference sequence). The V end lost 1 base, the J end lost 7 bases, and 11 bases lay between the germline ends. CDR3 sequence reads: CAWSGVPREQYF. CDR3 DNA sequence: TGTGCCTGGAGTGGGGTCCCCCGGGAGCAGTACTTC.

The DNA for the CDR3 is TGTGCCAGCAGCCCTAGGCGGGACCGACACAATCAGCCCCAGCATTTT. This translates into CASSPRRDRHNQPQHF. The rearrangement uses TRBV7-8 and TRBJ1-5, with D possibly matching TRBD1 (5 bases). There are 16 residues in the CDR3. The ends were cut back, 5 bases at V and 3 bases at J, with 17 bases in the middle. Germline-derived CDR1 and CDR2 are SGHVS and FQNEAQ.

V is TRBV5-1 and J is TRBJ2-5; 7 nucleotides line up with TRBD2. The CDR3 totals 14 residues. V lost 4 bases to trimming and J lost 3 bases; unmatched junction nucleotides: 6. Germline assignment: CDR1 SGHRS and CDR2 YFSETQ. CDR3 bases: TGCGCCAGCAGCACCGGACTAGAGGAAGAGACCCAGTACTTC. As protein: CASSTGLEEETQYF. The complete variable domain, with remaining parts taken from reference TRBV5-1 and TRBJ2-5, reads KAGVTQTPRYLIKTRGQQVTLSCSPISGHRSVSWYQQTPGQGLQFLFEYFSETQRNKGNFPGRFSGRQFSNSRSEMNVSTLELGDSALYLCASSTGLEEETQYFGPGTRLLVL.